The rows below give T cell receptor beta chains drawn from one sample of a study of response to subunit inactivated influenza vaccine. TCRdb redid the calling of the RT-PCR reads with MiXCR, one entry per CDR3 protein. The table lists more than 550,000 distinct CDR3 sequences, over 9.5% of them singletons, with roughly 10% in the top ten. Source: PBMCs from blood, taken on the day of vaccination. The receptors derive from a man between 50 and 59 years old who received an inactivated influenza vaccine. CDR3s include the opening cysteine and the closing phenylalanine or tryptophan. The D gene is left open where the match is weak. Part of the rows lack a size; the others show once, few, many or a class for expanded clones.

J: TRBJ2-3; size: NA; V: TRBV7-3; D: NA; DNA: TGTGCCAGCAGCACCTCTAGGGCTACCGGGAGTACGCAGTATTTT; CDR3: CASSTSRATGSTQYF
J: TRBJ2-1; size: few; V: TRBV3-1; D: TRBD2; DNA: TGTGCCAGCAGCCCTGGACTAGTGGTCTACAATGAGCAGTTCTTC; CDR3: CASSPGLVVYNEQFF
J: TRBJ1-5; size: NA; V: TRBV5-1; D: TRBD1; DNA: TGCGCCAGCAGCCCGGGTAGGGGGCGGTCGGAGCCCCAGCATTTT; CDR3: CASSPGRGRSEPQHF
J: TRBJ2-7; size: NA; V: TRBV7-9; D: NA; DNA: TGTGCCAGCAGCTCTTTGTCGGGACGGCTTACCTACGAGCAGTACTTC; CDR3: CASSSLSGRLTYEQYF
J: TRBJ2-5; size: few; V: TRBV4-3; D: TRBD2; DNA: TGCGCCAGCGCTACGACTAGCGATCAAGAGACCCAGTACTTC; CDR3: CASATTSDQETQYF
J: TRBJ2-3; size: NA; V: TRBV9; D: TRBD2; DNA: TGTGCCAGCAGCGTAGGGGCTAGCGGGAGCACAGATACGCAGTATTTT; CDR3: CASSVGASGSTDTQYF
J: TRBJ2-6; size: many; V: TRBV29-1; D: NA; DNA: TGCAGCGTGGGGGACGGGGCCAACGTCCTGACTTTC; CDR3: CSVGDGANVLTF
J: TRBJ2-1; size: NA; V: TRBV5-1; D: TRBD2; DNA: TGCGCCAGCAGCTTGGCCGCGGTAGCGGGGGGGCTAAATGAGCAGTTCTTC; CDR3: CASSLAAVAGGLNEQFF
J: TRBJ1-3; size: NA; V: TRBV7-8; D: TRBD1; DNA: TGTGCCAGCAGCTTCCCCCCTTACAGGGGTCCTGGAAACACCATATATTTT; CDR3: CASSFPPYRGPGNTIYF
J: TRBJ2-7; size: NA; V: TRBV20-1; D: TRBD2; DNA: TGCAGTGCTAGTCTTCCTAGCGGGCTAGGCCTCGGCTACGAGCAGTACTTC; CDR3: CSASLPSGLGLGYEQYF
J: TRBJ2-7; size: many; V: TRBV12-3/TRBV12-4; D: NA; DNA: TGTGCCAGCAGTTTAGGCAGGGAACTCGAGCAGTACTTC; CDR3: CASSLGRELEQYF
J: TRBJ2-4; size: NA; V: TRBV7-2; D: NA; DNA: TGTGCCAGCAGCTTAAGAGCAGGCGGCAAAAACATTCAGTACTTC; CDR3: CASSLRAGGKNIQYF
J: TRBJ2-7; size: many; V: TRBV12-3/TRBV12-4; D: TRBD2; DNA: TGTGCCAGCAGTTTAGCGCGGGGGACCGAGCAGTACTTC; CDR3: CASSLARGTEQYF
J: TRBJ1-2; size: many; V: TRBV28; D: NA; DNA: TGTGCCAGCAGTCGGGACACTGGCTACACCTTC; CDR3: CASSRDTGYTF
J: TRBJ1-2; size: NA; V: TRBV5-1; D: TRBD1; DNA: TGCGCCAGCAGCCCAGGACAGGGCGGGGGCTATGGCTACACCTTC; CDR3: CASSPGQGGGYGYTF
J: TRBJ2-5; size: NA; V: TRBV29-1; D: NA; DNA: TGCAGCGTGGAAGACGGGGCACTCCAAGAGACCCAGTACTTC; CDR3: CSVEDGALQETQYF
J: TRBJ1-1; size: NA; V: TRBV10-3; D: NA; DNA: TGTGCCATCAGTGATCTAGGGCGGAACACTGAAGCTTTCTTT; CDR3: CAISDLGRNTEAFF
J: TRBJ2-5; size: NA; V: TRBV12-3/TRBV12-4; D: NA; DNA: TGTGCCAGCGGATACTCCCTGGCCCTCGGCCGAGAGACCCAGTACTTC; CDR3: CASGYSLALGRETQYF
J: TRBJ2-7; size: NA; V: TRBV4-3; D: TRBD2; DNA: TGCGCCAGCAGCCAAGATTGGACTAGCGGGAGGTACGAGCAGTACTTC; CDR3: CASSQDWTSGRYEQYF
J: TRBJ2-3; size: many; V: TRBV3-1; D: NA; DNA: TGTGCCAGCAGCCAAGGCTGGAGCTGTTATTTT; CDR3: CASSQGWSCYF
J: TRBJ1-4; size: few; V: TRBV7-8; D: NA; DNA: TGTGCCAGCAGCTCGGGGGCGAAGGAAAAACTGTTTTTT; CDR3: CASSSGAKEKLFF
J: TRBJ2-3; size: many; V: TRBV18; D: NA; DNA: TGTGCCAGCTCACCAGGGTCATCTTATACGCAGTATTTT; CDR3: CASSPGSSYTQYF
J: TRBJ1-5; size: many; V: TRBV29-1; D: NA; DNA: TGCAGCGTTGCGTCCTTGGGGCAGCCCCAGCATTTT; CDR3: CSVASLGQPQHF